Listed below are T cell receptor beta chains from one sample, sequenced in a study of blood T cell repertoires in COVID-19. The assay was immunoSEQ multiplex PCR, and TCRdb's table has in-frame clones only and misses some. Of around 340,000 clones detected, around 85% appear once; the ten largest clones hold about 4.2%. Sequenced: PBMCs or T cells enriched from blood (not recorded which). The receptors stem from a middle-aged woman with acute COVID-19. Both conserved end residues are part of each CDR3. A D gene is named only where the DNA matches it firmly. Rows give clone size only sometimes, using once, few, many, or a class for an expanded clone.

v_gene,d_gene,j_gene,abundance,CDR3aa,CDR3nt
TRBV4-2,.,TRBJ2-3,.,CASSVAGANGADTQYF,TGTGCCAGCAGCGTGGCAGGGGCAAATGGGGCAGATACGCAGTATTTT
TRBV6-5,.,TRBJ1-6,.,CASSYEGSYNSPLHF,TGTGCCAGCAGCTACGAGGGTTCCTATAATTCACCCCTCCACTTT
TRBV29-1,.,TRBJ1-3,.,CSARTGSSGNTIYF,TGCAGCGCTAGAACAGGGAGCTCTGGAAACACCATATATTTT
TRBV4-3,.,TRBJ2-3,once,CASSQGGTLEDTQYF,TGCGCCAGCAGCCAAGGCGGGACTCTCGAAGATACGCAGTATTTT
TRBV6-2/TRBV6-3,TRBD1,TRBJ2-5,once,CASSYSPGQGSTRQETQYF,TGTGCCAGCAGTTACTCCCCGGGACAGGGTAGTACTCGCCAAGAGACCCAGTACTTC
TRBV20-1,.,TRBJ1-4,.,CSASGGRNEKLFF,TGCAGTGCTAGTGGGGGGCGGAATGAAAAACTGTTTTTT
TRBV29-1,TRBD1,TRBJ2-3,.,CSAKTGGSDTQYF,TGCAGCGCAAAGACAGGGGGGAGTGATACGCAGTATTTT
TRBV2,.,TRBJ2-3,once,CASNSLLGADTQYF,TGTGCCAGCAATTCCCTGCTCGGGGCAGATACGCAGTATTTT
TRBV3-1/TRBV3-2,.,TRBJ2-1,once,CASSPTVTGEQFF,TGTGCCAGCAGCCCGACGGTTACGGGTGAGCAGTTCTTC
TRBV5-1,.,TRBJ1-1,.,CASSLEADMNTEAFF,TGCGCCAGCAGCTTGGAAGCCGACATGAACACTGAAGCTTTCTTT
TRBV2,TRBD1,TRBJ2-5,few,CASSVDRGRGETQYF,TGTGCCAGCAGTGTAGACAGGGGCCGTGGAGAGACCCAGTACTTC
TRBV3-1/TRBV3-2,.,TRBJ2-7,.,CASSQAMRDSYEQYF,TGTGCCAGCAGCCAAGCTATGCGAGACTCCTACGAGCAGTACTTC
TRBV27,.,TRBJ1-2,.,CASSLWQGGGYTF,TGTGCCAGCAGTTTATGGCAGGGAGGCGGCTACACCTTC
TRBV7-9,.,TRBJ1-6,.,CASSLVAGGNSPLHF,TGTGCCAGCAGCTTAGTGGCCGGGGGAAACTCACCCCTCCACTTT
TRBV7-9,TRBD1,TRBJ2-1,.,CASSRSGTGLEQFF,TGTGCCAGCAGCAGATCCGGGACAGGGCTTGAGCAGTTCTTC
TRBV29-1,TRBD2,TRBJ2-3,.,CSVIYGGGITDTQYF,TGCAGCGTAATATATGGCGGGGGGATCACAGATACGCAGTATTTT
TRBV19,TRBD2,TRBJ2-5,.,CASSIGLAGVVQETQYF,TGTGCCAGTAGTATAGGGCTAGCGGGAGTTGTACAAGAGACCCAGTACTTC
TRBV4-2,.,TRBJ1-1,.,CASSQEGEGRNTEAFF,TGTGCCAGCAGCCAAGAGGGCGAGGGAAGGAACACTGAAGCTTTCTTT
TRBV25-1,TRBD2,TRBJ2-1,.,CASSELSSGGANEQFF,TGTGCCAGCAGTGAACTCTCTAGCGGGGGGGCAAATGAGCAGTTCTTC
TRBV24-1,.,TRBJ1-1,.,CATVNREGTEAFF,TGTGCCACCGTCAACAGGGAGGGCACTGAAGCTTTCTTT
TRBV28,.,TRBJ1-2,.,CASSVWPQSYGYTF,TGTGCCAGCAGTGTGTGGCCCCAATCGTATGGCTACACCTTC
TRBV11-2,.,TRBJ1-4,.,CASSLAGGKLFF,TGTGCCAGCAGCTTAGCGGGGGGCAAACTGTTTTTT
TRBV4-3,.,TRBJ1-3,once,CASSQDFLAGGNTIYF,TGCGCCAGCAGCCAAGATTTTTTGGCAGGTGGAAACACCATATATTTT
TRBV6-6,.,TRBJ1-1,.,CASSRGQMNTEAFF,TGTGCCAGCAGTCGCGGACAGATGAACACTGAAGCTTTCTTT
TRBV7-2,TRBD2,TRBJ2-3,.,CASSLGLARKDTQYF,TGTGCCAGCAGCTTAGGACTAGCGAGGAAAGATACGCAGTATTTT
TRBV9,TRBD2,TRBJ2-5,.,CASSAGPGGETQYF,TGTGCCAGCAGCGCAGGCCCGGGGGGGGAGACCCAGTACTTC
TRBV3-1/TRBV3-2,.,TRBJ2-5,.,CASSRGQQETQYF,TGTGCCAGCAGCCGAGGTCAGCAAGAGACCCAGTACTTC
TRBV18,.,TRBJ1-1,.,CASSALPVTEAFF,TGTGCCAGCTCAGCGCTTCCGGTCACTGAAGCTTTCTTT